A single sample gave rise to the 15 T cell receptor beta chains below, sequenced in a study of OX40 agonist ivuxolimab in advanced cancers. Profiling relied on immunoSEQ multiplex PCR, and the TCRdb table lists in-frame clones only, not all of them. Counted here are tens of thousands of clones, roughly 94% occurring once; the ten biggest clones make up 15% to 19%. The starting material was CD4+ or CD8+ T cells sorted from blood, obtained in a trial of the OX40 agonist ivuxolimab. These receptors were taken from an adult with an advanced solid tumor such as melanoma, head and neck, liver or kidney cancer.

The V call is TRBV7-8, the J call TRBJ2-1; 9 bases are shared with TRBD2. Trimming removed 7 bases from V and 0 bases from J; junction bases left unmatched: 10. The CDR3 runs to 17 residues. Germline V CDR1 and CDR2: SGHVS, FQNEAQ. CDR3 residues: CASNPLAGLSSYNEQFF. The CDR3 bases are TGTGCCAGCAACCCTCTAGCGGGGCTGAGCTCCTACAATGAGCAGTTCTTC.

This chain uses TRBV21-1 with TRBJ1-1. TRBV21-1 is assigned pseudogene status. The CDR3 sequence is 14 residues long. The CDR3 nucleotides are TGTGCCAGCAGCAAAGCTCTCTTGAACACTGAAGCTTTCTTT. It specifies CASSKALLNTEAFF.

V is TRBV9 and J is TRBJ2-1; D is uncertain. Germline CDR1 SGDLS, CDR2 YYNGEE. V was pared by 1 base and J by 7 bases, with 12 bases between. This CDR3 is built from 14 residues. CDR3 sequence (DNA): TGTGCCAGCAGCGTATTTGGGCCAGAGAATGAGCAGTTCTTC. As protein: CASSVFGPENEQFF.

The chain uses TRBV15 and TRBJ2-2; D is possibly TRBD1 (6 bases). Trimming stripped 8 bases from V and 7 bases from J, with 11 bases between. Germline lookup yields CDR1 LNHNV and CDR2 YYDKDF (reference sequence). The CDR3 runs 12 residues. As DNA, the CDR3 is TGTGCCACCTATGGGGGCCACGGGGAGCTGTTTTTT. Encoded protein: CATYGGHGELFF.

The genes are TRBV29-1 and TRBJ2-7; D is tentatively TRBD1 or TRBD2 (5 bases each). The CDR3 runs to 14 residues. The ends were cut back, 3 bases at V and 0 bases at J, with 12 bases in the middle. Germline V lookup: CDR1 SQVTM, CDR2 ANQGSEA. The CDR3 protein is CSVELGTFSYEQYF. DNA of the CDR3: TGCAGCGTTGAGCTGGGGACCTTCTCCTACGAGCAGTACTTC.

As DNA, the CDR3 is TGTGCCAGTACGGGGCTCACAGGGGCCCATAAAACCGCTTATAGCAATCAGCCCCAGCATTTT. Its translation is CASTGLTGAHKTAYSNQPQHF. The V call is TRBV19, the J call TRBJ1-5; 7 bases are a match to TRBD1. The V and J ends lost 7 bases and 0 bases, in that order; junction bases with no gene match: 24. CDR1 is LNHDA, CDR2 SQIVND, per germline (reference sequence). The CDR3 loop spans 21 amino acids.

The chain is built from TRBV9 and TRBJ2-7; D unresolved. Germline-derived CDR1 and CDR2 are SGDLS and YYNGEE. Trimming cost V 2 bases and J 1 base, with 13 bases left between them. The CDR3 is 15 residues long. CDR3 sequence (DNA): TGTGCCAGCAGCGTGTCTAGGGCCGGATCCTACGAGCAGTACTTC. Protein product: CASSVSRAGSYEQYF.

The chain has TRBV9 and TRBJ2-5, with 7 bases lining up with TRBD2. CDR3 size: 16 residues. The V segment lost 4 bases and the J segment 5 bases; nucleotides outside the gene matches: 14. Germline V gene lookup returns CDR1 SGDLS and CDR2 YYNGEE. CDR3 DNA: TGTGCCAGCAGCACCCCGGGGGAGGGTCCAAGGGAGACCCAGTACTTC. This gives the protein CASSTPGEGPRETQYF.

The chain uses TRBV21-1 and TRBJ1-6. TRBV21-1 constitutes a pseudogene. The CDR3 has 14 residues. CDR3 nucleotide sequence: TGTGCCAGCACCCACGGGAGGCCTAATTCACCCCTCCACTTT. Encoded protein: CASTHGRPNSPLHF.

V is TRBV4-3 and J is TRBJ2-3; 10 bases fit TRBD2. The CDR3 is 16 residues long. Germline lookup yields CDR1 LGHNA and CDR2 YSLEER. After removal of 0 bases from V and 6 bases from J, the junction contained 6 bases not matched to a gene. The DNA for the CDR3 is TGCGCCAGCAGCCAAGATCTTAGCGGGAGGACTGATACGCAGTATTTT. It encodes CASSQDLSGRTDTQYF.

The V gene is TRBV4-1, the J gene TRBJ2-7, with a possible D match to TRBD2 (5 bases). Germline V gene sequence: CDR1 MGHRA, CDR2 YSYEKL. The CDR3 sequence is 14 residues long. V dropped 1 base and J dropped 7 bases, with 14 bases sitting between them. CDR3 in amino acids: CASSQGLEPGEQYF. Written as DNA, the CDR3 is TGCGCCAGCAGCCAAGGCCTTGAACCGGGGGAGCAGTACTTC.

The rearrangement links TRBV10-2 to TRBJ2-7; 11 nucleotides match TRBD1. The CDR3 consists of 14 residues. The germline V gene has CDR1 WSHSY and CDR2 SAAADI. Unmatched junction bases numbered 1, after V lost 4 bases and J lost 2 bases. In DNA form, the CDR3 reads TGCGCCAGCAGTGGGGGACAGGGGGCCTACGAGCAGTACTTC. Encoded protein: CASSGGQGAYEQYF.

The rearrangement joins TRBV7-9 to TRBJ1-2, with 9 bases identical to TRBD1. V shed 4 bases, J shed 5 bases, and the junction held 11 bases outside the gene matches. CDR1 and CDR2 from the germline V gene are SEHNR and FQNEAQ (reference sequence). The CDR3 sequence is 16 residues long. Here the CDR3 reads CASSSYRDREVYGYTF. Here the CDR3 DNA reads TGTGCCAGCAGCTCCTACCGGGACAGGGAGGTTTATGGCTACACCTTC.

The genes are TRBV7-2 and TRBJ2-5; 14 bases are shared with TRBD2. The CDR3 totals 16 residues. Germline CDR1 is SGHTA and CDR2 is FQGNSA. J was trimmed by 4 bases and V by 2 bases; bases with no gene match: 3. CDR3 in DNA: TGTGCCAGCAGCTTATCGACTAGCGGGAGGGGAGAGACCCAGTACTTC. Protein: CASSLSTSGRGETQYF.

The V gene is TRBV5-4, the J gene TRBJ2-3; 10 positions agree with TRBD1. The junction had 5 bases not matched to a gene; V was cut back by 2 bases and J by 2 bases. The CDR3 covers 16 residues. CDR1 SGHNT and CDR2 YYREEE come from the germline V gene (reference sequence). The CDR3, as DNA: TGTGCCAGCAGCTTCCCGGGACAGGGGAACACAGATACGCAGTATTTT. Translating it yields CASSFPGQGNTDTQYF.